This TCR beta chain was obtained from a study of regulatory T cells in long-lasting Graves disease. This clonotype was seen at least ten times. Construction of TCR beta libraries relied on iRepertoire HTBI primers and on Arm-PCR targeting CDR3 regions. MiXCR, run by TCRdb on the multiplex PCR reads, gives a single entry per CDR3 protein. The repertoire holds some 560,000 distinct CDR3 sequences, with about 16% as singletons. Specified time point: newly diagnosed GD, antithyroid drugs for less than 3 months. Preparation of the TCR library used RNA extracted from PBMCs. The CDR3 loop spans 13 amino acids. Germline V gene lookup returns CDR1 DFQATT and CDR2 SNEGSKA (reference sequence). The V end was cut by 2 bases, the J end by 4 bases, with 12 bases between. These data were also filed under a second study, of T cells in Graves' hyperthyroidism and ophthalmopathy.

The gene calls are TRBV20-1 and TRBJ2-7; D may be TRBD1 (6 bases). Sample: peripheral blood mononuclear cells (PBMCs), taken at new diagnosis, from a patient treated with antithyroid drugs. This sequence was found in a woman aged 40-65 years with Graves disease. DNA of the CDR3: TGCAGTGCTAGACAGGGGATACGGTACGAGCAGTACTTC. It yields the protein CSARQGIRYEQYF.